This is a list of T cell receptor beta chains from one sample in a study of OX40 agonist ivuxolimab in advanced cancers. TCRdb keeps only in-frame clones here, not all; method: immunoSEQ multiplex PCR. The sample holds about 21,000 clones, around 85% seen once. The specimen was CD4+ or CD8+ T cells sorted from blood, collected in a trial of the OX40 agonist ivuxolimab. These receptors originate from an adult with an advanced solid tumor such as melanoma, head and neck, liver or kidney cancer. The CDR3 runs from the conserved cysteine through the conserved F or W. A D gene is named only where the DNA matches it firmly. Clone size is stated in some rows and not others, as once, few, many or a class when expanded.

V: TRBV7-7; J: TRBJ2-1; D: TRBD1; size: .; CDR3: CASSARTGRLDEQFF; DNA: TGTGCCAGCAGCGCCCGGACAGGGCGCCTAGATGAGCAGTTCTTC
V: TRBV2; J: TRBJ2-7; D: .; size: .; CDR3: CASQGVREQYF; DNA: TGTGCCAGCCAAGGGGTACGCGAGCAGTACTTC
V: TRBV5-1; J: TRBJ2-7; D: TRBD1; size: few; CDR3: CATSPRQGLLYEQYF; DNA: TGCGCCACCTCACCACGACAGGGATTACTCTACGAGCAGTACTTC
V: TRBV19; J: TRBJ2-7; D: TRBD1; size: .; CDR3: CARQGVRTYEQYF; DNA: TGTGCCAGGCAGGGGGTTAGGACCTACGAGCAGTACTTC
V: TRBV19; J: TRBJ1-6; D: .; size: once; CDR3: CASSSKGTENNSPLHF; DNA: TGTGCCAGTAGCAGTAAAGGGACGGAAAATAATTCACCCCTCCACTTT
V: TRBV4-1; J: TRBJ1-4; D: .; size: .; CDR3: CASSPRWQGGEKLFF; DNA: TGCGCCAGCAGCCCTAGGTGGCAGGGCGGTGAAAAACTGTTTTTT
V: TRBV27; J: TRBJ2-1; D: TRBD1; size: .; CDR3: CASSAGTGGSNEQFF; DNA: TGTGCCAGCAGTGCCGGGACAGGGGGCTCGAATGAGCAGTTCTTC
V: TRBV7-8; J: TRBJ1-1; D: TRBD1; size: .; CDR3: CASSLSRWDSVGTEAFF; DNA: TGTGCCAGCAGCTTATCTAGGTGGGACAGCGTCGGGACTGAAGCTTTCTTT
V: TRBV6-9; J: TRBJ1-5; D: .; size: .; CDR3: CASSSTTGVNQPQHF; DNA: TGTGCCAGCAGTTCCACGACGGGGGTCAATCAGCCCCAGCATTTT
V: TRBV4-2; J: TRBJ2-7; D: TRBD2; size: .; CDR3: CASSLGTSGGNEQYF; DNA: TGTGCCAGCAGCTTGGGGACTAGCGGGGGGAACGAGCAGTACTTC
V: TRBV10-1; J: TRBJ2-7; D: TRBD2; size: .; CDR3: CASSAGGEQYF; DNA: TGCGCCAGCAGTGCGGGGGGGGAGCAGTACTTC
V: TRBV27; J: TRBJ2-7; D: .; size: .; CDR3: CASSLISGEQYF; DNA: TGTGCCAGCAGTTTAATCAGTGGCGAGCAGTACTTC
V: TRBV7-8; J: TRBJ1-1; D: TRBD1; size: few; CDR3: CASSLHERGRIFIAFF; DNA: TGTGCCAGCAGCTTACACGAAAGGGGGCGAATTTTTATTGCTTTCTTT
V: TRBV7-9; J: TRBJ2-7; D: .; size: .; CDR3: CASSHRALHEQYF; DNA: TGTGCCAGCAGCCACAGGGCGTTGCACGAGCAGTACTTC
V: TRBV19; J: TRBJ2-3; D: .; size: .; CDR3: CASSTHGGQGPTDTQYF; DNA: TGTGCCAGTAGTACCCACGGGGGGCAGGGCCCCACAGATACGCAGTATTTT
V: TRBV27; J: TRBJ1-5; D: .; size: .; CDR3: CASSLGGGHSNQPQHF; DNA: TGTGCCAGCAGTTTAGGGGGGGGGCACAGCAATCAGCCCCAGCATTTT
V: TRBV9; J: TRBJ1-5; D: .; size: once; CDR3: CASSEGGASNQPQHF; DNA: TGTGCCAGCAGCGAGGGAGGGGCCAGCAATCAGCCCCAGCATTTT
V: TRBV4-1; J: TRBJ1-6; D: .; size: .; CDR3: CASSQDSRDRNSPLHF; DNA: TGCGCCAGCAGCCAAGACTCCAGGGATCGTAATTCACCCCTCCACTTT
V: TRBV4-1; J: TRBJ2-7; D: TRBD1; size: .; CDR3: CASSQEWTGASYEQYF; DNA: TGCGCCAGCAGCCAAGAATGGACAGGGGCCTCCTACGAGCAGTACTTC
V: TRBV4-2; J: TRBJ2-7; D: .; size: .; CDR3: CASSQGGAYEQYF; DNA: TGTGCCAGCAGCCAAGGGGGGGCCTACGAGCAGTACTTC
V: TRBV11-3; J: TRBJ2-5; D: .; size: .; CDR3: CASSLVPGWTQYF; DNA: TGTGCCAGCAGCTTAGTCCCGGGCTGGACCCAGTACTTC
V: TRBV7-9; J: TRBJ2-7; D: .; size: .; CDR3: CASSWTLKSYEQYF; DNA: TGTGCCAGCAGTTGGACCCTAAAATCCTACGAGCAGTACTTC
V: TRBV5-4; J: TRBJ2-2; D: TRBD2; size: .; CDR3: CASSLARGLAGGHGELFF; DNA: TGTGCCAGCAGCTTGGCCCGAGGGCTAGCGGGGGGGCACGGGGAGCTGTTTTTT
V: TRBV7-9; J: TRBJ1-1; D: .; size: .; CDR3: CASSPPGRDAKSFF; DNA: TGTGCCAGCAGCCCGCCCGGCCGGGACGCGAAGTCTTTCTTT
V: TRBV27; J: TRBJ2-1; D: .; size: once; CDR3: CASSLGWARVDEQFF; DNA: TGTGCCAGCAGCCTCGGGTGGGCCCGCGTCGATGAGCAGTTCTTC
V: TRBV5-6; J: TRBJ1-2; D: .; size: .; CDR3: CASSLGQWGTENYGYTF; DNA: TGTGCCAGCAGCTTGGGACAGTGGGGGACGGAAAACTATGGCTACACCTTC
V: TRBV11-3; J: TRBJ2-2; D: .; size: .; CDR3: CASRREGGTGELFF; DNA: TGTGCCAGCAGGCGAGAGGGGGGGACCGGGGAGCTGTTTTTT
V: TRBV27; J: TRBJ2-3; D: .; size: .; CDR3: CASSTTVDTQYF; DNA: TGTGCCAGCAGCACGACCGTGGATACGCAGTATTTT
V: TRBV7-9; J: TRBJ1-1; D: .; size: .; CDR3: CASSLAGWGNGAFF; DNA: TGTGCCAGCAGCTTAGCGGGCTGGGGGAATGGGGCTTTCTTT
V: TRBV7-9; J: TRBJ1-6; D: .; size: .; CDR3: CASSPIIVGPNSPLHF; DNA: TGTGCCAGCAGCCCCATTATTGTCGGACCAAATTCACCCCTCCACTTT
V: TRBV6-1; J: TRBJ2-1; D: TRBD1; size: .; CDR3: CASSAYGTGGNEQFF; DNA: TGTGCCAGCAGCGCCTACGGGACAGGGGGCAATGAGCAGTTCTTC
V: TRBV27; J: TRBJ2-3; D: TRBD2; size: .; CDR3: CASARLAGGTDTQYF; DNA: TGTGCCAGCGCAAGACTAGCGGGGGGCACAGATACGCAGTATTTT
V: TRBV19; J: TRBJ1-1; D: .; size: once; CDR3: CASSNGNTEAFF; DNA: TGTGCCAGTAGTAACGGGAACACTGAAGCTTTCTTT
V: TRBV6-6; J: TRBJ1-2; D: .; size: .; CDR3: CASSTLDGYTF; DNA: TGTGCCAGCAGTACCCTAGATGGCTACACCTTC
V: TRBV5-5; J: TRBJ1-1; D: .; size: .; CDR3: CASSAYMNTEAFF; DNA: TGTGCCAGCAGCGCCTACATGAACACTGAAGCTTTCTTT
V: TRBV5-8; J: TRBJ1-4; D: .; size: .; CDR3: CASSPLGAANEKLFF; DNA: TGTGCCAGCAGCCCGTTGGGGGCGGCTAATGAAAAACTGTTTTTT
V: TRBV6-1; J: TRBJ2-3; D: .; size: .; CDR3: CASSPGDTQYF; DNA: TGTGCCAGCAGCCCGGGGGATACGCAGTATTTT
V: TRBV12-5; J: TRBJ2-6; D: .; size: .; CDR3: CASGLTSDSLFSGANVLTF; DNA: TGTGCTAGTGGTTTGACCTCGGACAGCTTGTTCTCTGGGGCCAACGTCCTGACTTTC
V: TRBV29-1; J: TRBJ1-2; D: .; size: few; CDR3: CSVEDMDRTNYGYTF; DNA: TGCAGCGTTGAAGATATGGACAGAACTAACTATGGCTACACCTTC
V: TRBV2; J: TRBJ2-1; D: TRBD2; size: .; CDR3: CASNYLAGGRVF; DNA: TGTGCCAGCAACTACCTAGCGGGGGGGAGGGTCTTC
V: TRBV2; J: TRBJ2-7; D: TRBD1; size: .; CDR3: CATYRGLVDEQYF; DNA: TGTGCCACCTACAGGGGGCTAGTCGACGAGCAGTACTTC
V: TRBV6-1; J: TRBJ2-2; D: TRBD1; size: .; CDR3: CASKPGQGSGELFF; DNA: TGTGCCAGCAAGCCGGGACAGGGAAGCGGGGAGCTGTTTTTT
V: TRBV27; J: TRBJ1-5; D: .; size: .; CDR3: CASSLFPTGMGNQPQHF; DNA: TGTGCCAGCAGTTTATTTCCTACAGGGATGGGCAATCAGCCCCAGCATTTT
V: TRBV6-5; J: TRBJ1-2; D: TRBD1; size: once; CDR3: CASSNPGTGGGYTF; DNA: TGTGCCAGCAGTAACCCCGGGACAGGGGGAGGCTACACCTTC
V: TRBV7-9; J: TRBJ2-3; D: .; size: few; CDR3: CASREGFTTDTQYF; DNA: TGTGCCAGCAGGGAAGGATTTACCACAGATACGCAGTATTTT
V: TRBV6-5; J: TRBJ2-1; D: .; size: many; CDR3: CASSYVGDEQFF; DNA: TGTGCCAGCAGTTACGTCGGAGATGAGCAGTTCTTC
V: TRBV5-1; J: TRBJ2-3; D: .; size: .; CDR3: CASSLALGVTDTQYF; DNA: TGCGCCAGCAGCTTGGCCCTGGGGGTTACAGATACGCAGTATTTT
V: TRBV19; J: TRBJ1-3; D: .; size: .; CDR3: CASSIDPAGLFSGNTIYF; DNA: TGTGCCAGTAGTATAGACCCCGCGGGACTGTTCTCTGGAAACACCATATATTTT
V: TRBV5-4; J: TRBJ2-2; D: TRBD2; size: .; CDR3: CASSLPGTSVTGELFF; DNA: TGTGCCAGCAGCTTGCCGGGGACTAGCGTCACCGGGGAGCTGTTTTTT
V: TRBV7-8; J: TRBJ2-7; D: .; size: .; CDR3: CASSLDGIYEQYF; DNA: TGTGCCAGCAGCTTGGACGGAATCTACGAGCAGTACTTC
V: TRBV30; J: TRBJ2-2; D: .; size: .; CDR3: CAGSLGAGTGELFF; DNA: TGTGCCGGATCCCTGGGAGCGGGCACCGGGGAGCTGTTTTTT